The 6 T cell receptor beta chains listed next were all sequenced from one sample in a study of blood T cells in healthy people across ages. For the second PCR, which ran for about 7 to 11 cycles, a sample-barcoded 5' primer and a J-beta primer mix were used. MiXCR, applied by TCRdb to the 5' RACE reads, yields one record per CDR3 protein. The repertoire has 1.5 million to 2 million distinct CDR3 sequences, 35% to 50% of them found once; the top ten carry under 30%. What was sequenced was blood. All receptors derive from a human donor in good health.

This clonotype was counted between two and nine times. The V call is TRBV5-1, the J call TRBJ1-4; D may be TRBD1 (6 bases). Trimming removed 3 bases at V and 6 bases at J, with 12 bases between. The CDR3 is made up of 14 amino acids. Germline lookup yields CDR1 SGHRS and CDR2 YFSETQ. This CDR3 reads CASSYGTSDEKLFF. CDR3 coding DNA: TGCGCCAGCAGCTACGGGACATCGGATGAAAAACTGTTTTTT.

This clonotype was counted a few times. V and J are TRBV4-1 and TRBJ1-2; D is perhaps TRBD1 (6 bases). CDR1 is MGHRA and CDR2 is YSYEKL in the germline V gene. Trimming stripped 0 bases from V and 5 bases from J, with 13 bases between. This CDR3 contains 15 residues. This CDR3 is CASSQDIGQRYGYTF. The CDR3 nucleotides are TGCGCCAGCAGCCAAGATATCGGACAGCGATATGGCTACACCTTC.

This clonotype was seen a single time. V and J are TRBV14 and TRBJ2-4; TRBD1 matches at 8 bases. The J call may be wrong; the DNA end is better matched by TRBJ2-7. Germline loops: CDR1 SGHDN, CDR2 FVKESK. The CDR3 runs to 16 residues. The CDR3 loop is CASSVRSGTGLNEQYF. The CDR3 nucleotides read TGTGCCAGCAGCGTACGATCCGGGACAGGATTAAACGAGCAGTACTTC.

This clonotype was detected a few times. This chain joins TRBV7-3 and TRBJ2-2; D is ambiguous. This CDR3 comprises 13 residues. CDR1 SGHTA and CDR2 FQGTGA come from the germline V gene. Trimming shortened V by 5 bases and J by 0 bases, and 4 bases separated the two germline ends. Written as DNA, the CDR3 is TGTGCCAGCAGCAACGCGAACACCGGGGAGCTGTTTTTT. It yields the protein CASSNANTGELFF.

CDR3 in amino acids: CASSLETGADTQYF. The CDR3 nucleotides read TGTGCCAGCAGCTTAGAGACAGGGGCAGATACGCAGTATTTT. V and J are TRBV7-2 and TRBJ2-3; 8 bases line up with TRBD1. The CDR3 is 14 residues long. Per the germline V gene, CDR1 is SGHTA and CDR2 is FQGNSA. Unmatched junction bases numbered 1, after V lost 1 base and J lost 4 bases.

The gene calls are TRBV10-3 and TRBJ2-5; 8 nucleotides align to TRBD1. The V segment lost 6 bases and the J segment 3 bases; nucleotides outside the gene matches: 3. In germline, CDR1 is ENHRY, CDR2 SYGVKD. The CDR3 length is 13 residues. The CDR3 is CAISADREETQYF. The CDR3 bases are TGTGCCATCAGCGCGGACAGGGAAGAGACCCAGTACTTC.